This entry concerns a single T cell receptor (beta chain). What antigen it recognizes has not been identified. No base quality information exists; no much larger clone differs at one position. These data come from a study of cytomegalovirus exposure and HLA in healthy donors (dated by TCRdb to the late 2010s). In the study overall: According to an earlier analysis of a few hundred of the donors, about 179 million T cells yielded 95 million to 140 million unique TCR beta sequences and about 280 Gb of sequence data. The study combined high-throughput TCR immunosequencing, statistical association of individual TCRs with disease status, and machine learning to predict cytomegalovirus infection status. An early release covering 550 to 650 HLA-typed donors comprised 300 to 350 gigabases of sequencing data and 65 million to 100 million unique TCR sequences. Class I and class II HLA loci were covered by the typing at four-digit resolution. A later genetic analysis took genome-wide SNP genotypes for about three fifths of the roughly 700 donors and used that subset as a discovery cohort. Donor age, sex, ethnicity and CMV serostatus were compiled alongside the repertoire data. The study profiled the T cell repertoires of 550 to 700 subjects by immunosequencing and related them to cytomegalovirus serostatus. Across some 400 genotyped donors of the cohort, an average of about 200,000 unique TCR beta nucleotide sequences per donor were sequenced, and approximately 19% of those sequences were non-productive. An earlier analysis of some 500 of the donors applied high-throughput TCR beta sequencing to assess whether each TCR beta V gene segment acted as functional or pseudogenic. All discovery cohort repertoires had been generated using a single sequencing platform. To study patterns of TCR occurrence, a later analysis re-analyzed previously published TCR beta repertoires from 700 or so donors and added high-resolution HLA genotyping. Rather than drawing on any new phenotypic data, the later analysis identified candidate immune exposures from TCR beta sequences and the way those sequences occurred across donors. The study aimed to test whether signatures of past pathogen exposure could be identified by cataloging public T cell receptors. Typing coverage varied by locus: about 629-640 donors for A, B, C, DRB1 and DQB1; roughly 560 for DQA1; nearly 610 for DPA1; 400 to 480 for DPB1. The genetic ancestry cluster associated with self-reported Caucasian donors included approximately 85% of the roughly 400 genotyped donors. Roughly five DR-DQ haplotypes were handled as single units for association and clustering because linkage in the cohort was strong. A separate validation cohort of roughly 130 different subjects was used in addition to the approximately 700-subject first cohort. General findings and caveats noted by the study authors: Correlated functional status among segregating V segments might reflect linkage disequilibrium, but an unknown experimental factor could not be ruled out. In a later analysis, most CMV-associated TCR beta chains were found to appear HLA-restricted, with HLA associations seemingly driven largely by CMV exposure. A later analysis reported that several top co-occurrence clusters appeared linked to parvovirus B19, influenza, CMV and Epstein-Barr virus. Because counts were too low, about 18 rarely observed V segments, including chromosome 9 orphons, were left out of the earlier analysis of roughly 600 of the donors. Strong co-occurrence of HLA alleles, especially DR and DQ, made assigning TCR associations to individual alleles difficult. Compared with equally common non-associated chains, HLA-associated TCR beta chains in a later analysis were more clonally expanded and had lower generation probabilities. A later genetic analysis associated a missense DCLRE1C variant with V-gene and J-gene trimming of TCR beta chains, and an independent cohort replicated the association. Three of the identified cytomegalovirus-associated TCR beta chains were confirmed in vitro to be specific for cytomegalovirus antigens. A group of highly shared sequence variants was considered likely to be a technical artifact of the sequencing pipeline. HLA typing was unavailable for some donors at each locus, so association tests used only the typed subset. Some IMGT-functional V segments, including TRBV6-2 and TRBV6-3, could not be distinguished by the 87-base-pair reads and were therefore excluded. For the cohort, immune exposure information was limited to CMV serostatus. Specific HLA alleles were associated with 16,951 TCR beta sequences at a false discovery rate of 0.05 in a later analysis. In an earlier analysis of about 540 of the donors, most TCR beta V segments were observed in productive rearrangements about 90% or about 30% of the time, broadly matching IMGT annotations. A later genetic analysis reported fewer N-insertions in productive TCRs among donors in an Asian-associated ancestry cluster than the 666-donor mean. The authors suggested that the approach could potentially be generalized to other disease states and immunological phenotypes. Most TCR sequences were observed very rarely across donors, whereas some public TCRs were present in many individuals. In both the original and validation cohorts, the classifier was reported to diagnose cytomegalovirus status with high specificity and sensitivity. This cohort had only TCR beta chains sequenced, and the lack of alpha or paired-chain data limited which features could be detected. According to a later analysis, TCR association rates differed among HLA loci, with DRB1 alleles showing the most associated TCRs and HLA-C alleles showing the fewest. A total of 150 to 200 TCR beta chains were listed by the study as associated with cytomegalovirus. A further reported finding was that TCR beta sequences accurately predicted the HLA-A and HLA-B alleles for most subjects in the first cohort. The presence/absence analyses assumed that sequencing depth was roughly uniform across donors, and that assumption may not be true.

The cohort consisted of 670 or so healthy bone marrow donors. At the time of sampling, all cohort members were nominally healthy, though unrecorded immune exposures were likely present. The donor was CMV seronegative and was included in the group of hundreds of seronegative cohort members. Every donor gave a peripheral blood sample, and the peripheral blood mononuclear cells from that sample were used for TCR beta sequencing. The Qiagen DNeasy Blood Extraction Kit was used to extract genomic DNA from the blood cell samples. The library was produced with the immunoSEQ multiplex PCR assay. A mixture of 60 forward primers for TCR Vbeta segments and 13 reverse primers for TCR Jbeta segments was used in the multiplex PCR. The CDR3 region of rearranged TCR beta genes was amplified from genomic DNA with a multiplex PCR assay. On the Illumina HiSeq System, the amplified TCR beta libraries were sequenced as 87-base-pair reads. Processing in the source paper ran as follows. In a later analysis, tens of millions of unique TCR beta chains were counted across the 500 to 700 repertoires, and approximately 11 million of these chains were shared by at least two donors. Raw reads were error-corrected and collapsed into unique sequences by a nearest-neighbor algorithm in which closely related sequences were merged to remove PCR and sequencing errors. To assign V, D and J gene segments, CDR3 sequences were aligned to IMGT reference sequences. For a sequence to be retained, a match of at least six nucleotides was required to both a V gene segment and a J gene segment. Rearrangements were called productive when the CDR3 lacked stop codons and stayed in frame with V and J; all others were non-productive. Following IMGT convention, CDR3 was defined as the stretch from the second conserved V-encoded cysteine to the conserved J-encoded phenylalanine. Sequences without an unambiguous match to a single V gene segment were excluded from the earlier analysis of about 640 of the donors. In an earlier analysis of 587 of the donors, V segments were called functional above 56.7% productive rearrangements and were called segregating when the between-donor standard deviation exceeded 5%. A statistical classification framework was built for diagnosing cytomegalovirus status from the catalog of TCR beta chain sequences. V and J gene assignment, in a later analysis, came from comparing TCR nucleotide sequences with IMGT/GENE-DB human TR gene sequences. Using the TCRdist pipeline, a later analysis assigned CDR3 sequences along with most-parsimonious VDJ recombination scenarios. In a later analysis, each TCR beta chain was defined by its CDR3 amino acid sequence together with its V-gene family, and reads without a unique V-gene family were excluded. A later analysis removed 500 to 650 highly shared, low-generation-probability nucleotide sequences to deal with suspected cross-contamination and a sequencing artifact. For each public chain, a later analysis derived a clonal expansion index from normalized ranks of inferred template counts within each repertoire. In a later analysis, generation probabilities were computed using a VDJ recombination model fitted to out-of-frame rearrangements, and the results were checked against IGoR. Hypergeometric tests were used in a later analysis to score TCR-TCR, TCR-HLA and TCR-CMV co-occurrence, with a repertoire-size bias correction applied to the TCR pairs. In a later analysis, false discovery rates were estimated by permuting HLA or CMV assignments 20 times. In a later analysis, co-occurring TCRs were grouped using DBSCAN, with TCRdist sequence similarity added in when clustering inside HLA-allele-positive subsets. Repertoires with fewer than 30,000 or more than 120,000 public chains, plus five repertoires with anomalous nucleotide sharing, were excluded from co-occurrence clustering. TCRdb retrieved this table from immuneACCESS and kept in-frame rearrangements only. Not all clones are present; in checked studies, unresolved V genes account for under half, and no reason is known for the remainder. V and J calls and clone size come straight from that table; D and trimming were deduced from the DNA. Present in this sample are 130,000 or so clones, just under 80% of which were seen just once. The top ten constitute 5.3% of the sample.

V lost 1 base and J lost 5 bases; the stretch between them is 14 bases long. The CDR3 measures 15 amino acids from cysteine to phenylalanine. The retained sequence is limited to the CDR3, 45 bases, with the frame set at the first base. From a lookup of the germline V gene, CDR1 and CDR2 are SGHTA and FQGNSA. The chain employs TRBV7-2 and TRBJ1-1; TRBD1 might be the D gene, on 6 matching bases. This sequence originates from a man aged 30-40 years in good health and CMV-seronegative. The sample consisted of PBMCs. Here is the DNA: TGTGCCAGCAGCTTAGTATCGGGGGGGCGGACTGAAGCTTTCTTT. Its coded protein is CASSLVSGGRTEAFF.